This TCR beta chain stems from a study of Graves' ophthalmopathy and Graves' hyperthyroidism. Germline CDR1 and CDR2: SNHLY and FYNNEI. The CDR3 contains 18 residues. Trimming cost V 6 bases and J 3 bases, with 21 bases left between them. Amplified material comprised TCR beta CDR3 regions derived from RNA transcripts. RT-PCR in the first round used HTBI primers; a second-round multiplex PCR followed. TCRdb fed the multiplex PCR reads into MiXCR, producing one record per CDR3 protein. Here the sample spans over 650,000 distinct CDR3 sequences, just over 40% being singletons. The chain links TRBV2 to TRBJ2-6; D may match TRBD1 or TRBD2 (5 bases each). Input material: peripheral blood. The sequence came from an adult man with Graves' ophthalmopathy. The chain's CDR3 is CASRGPGRGPLGANVLTF. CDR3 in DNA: TGTGCCAGCAGGGGGCCGGGACGGGGACCTCTTGGGGCCAACGTCCTGACTTTC.